What follows describes a single TCR beta chain. Its antigen remains unidentified. The data originate from a study of T cell repertoires in cytomegalovirus infection. At the level of the study: Public TCR beta signature analysis indicated the presence of both CMV infection and matching HLA type.

From the reads, TCRdb called clonotypes with MiXCR, one entry per CDR3 protein. The table has some 590,000 distinct CDR3 sequences, 35% to 50% seen once. CDR1 LNHDA and CDR2 SQIVND come from the germline V gene (reference sequence). The CDR3 runs 16 residues. V was cut by 3 bases and J by 2 bases, with 14 bases left in between. Sequenced material: cultured PBMCs, taken from culture after CMV antigen stimulation. The clonotype originates from a human donor in good health (CMV status not recorded). Some clones in this sample may be carry-over from other donors' samples. J is TRBJ2-4 and V is TRBV19; maybe TRBD1 (6 bases). The CDR3 loop is CASSMDSLITKNIQYF. DNA of the CDR3: TGTGCCAGTAGTATGGACAGTTTGATAACCAAAAACATTCAGTACTTC.